This TCR beta chain is drawn from a study of cytomegalovirus exposure and HLA in healthy donors. Details on this clone: Its antigen is unidentified.

With 8 bases removed from V and 9 bases from J, the gap between germline ends came to 14 bases. Germline loops: CDR1 SGHTA, CDR2 FQGNSA. CDR3 size: 12 residues. Study-wide points: Altogether, 160 or so TCR beta chains were recorded as cytomegalovirus-associated. Later analysis suggested links between common viral pathogens and several top significant clusters.

The PCR used 60 Vbeta and 13 Jbeta primers. Here immunoSEQ multiplex PCR was the method, and the copy in TCRdb shows in-frame clones only, minus some. This table has under 250,000 clones, around 83% appearing once. Source material: PBMCs. The clonotype comes from a woman aged 40 to 49 in good health and CMV-seronegative. The chain employs TRBV7-2 and TRBJ2-4, with D maybe TRBD2 (7 bases). CDR3: CASRGAEAIQYF. The CDR3 DNA follows: TGTGCCAGCCGGGGGGCAGAGGCCATTCAGTACTTC. The full variable domain, in which reference TRBV7-2 and TRBJ2-4 provide the parts outside the CDR3, is GAGVSQSPSNKVTEKGKDVELRCDPISGHTALYWYRQSLGQGLEFLIYFQGNSAPDKSGLPSDRFSAERTGGSVSTLTIQRTQQEDSAVYLCASRGAEAIQYFGAGTRLSVL.